This TCR beta chain was captured by sequencing in a study of blood T cell repertoires in COVID-19. Overall study context: COVID-19 samples from acute and convalescent phases originated in the United States, Italy and Spain. T cells, B-cell-depleted T cells, or PBMCs supplied cDNA or gDNA.

The CDR3 extends over 14 amino acids. With V trimmed by 5 bases and J by 3 bases, 4 bases remained unmatched. Germline CDR1 and CDR2: SGHVS and FQNEAQ. Per the study methods: The assay estimated nucleated cells by amplifying reference gene primers. TCRdb's table, derived via immunoSEQ multiplex PCR, lists solely in-frame clones and lacks some. Clone size and the V and J calls come from that table; the DNA yielded D and trimming. The sample yields approximately 270,000 clones, around 83% seen once. This clonotype was obtained from a man of 80 years or more with acute or convalescent COVID-19. The genes are TRBV7-8 and TRBJ2-3; 8 bases map to TRBD1. Sequenced material: peripheral blood. The DNA for the CDR3 is TGTGCCAGCAGCCGACAGGGGCGAACAGATACGCAGTATTTT. Translated, it gives CASSRQGRTDTQYF.